This T cell receptor (beta chain) was documented in a study of blood T cells in healthy people across ages. This clonotype was counted at least ten times. With a J-beta primer mix and a sample-barcoded 5' primer, a second PCR ran about 7 to 11 cycles. TCRdb used MiXCR to reprocess the 5' RACE reads, holding one entry per CDR3 protein. The top ten clones hold approximately 11% of a sample with roughly 1,500,000 distinct CDR3 sequences, approximately 32% of them seen once. The CDR3 has 13 amino acids. Trimming pared 6 bases from V and 0 bases from J, leaving 11 bases between. The V gene's germline CDR1 is SQVTM and CDR2 ANQGSEA.

The J gene is TRBJ1-1, the V gene TRBV29-1; TRBD1 might be the D (6 bases). This clonotype originated in a woman aged 25-40 years in good health. Sequencing input: blood. CDR3 loop: CSVGGQLNTEAFF. CDR3 nucleotide sequence: TGCAGCGTGGGGGGACAATTGAACACTGAAGCTTTCTTT.